These 22 T cell receptor beta chains originate from one sample sequenced in a study of blood T cells in healthy people across ages. The authors ran a second PCR of roughly 6 to 11 cycles using a sample-barcoded 5' primer and a J-beta primer mix. TCRdb reprocessed the 5' RACE reads with MiXCR, giving one entry per CDR3 protein. The profile covers around 750,000 distinct CDR3 sequences, with about 55% appearing a single time and about 38% taken by the ten largest. Sequencing was done on a sample of blood. The receptor set was obtained from a man aged 80 or over in good health.

In DNA, the CDR3 is TGTGCCAGCAGTGATCCGAGACGGATGCAAGAGACCCAGTACTTC. It is translated as CASSDPRRMQETQYF. The chain joins TRBV25-1 to TRBJ2-5, with no clear D. This CDR3 has 15 amino acids. The germline V gene has CDR1 MGHDK and CDR2 SYGVNS. Trimming cost V 3 bases and J 2 bases, with 13 bases left between them.

The chain is built from TRBV7-9 and TRBJ1-5; D is undetermined. V lost 5 bases, J lost 4 bases, and 15 bases lay in between. The CDR3 sequence is 15 residues long. Per the germline V gene, CDR1 is SEHNR and CDR2 is FQNEAQ (reference sequence). The CDR3 region has the DNA TGTGCCAGCAGCCTAGAGGCAGACCGAAATCAGCCCCAGCATTTT. Its translation is CASSLEADRNQPQHF.

V is TRBV5-6 and J is TRBJ2-3; D perhaps matches TRBD2 (5 bases). Germline loops: CDR1 SGHDT, CDR2 YYEEEE. The ends were cut back, 4 bases at V and 14 bases at J, with 29 bases in the middle. The CDR3 is 16 residues long. The CDR3 protein is CASSLAGLSAQRYAYF. The DNA for the CDR3 is TGTGCCAGCAGCCTGGCGGGTTTATCGGCCCAGAGATACGCGTATTTT.

The chain joins TRBV2 to TRBJ2-7, with 9 positions matching TRBD2. This CDR3 region has 15 residues. Looked up from germline, CDR1 is SNHLY and CDR2 is FYNNEI. With 7 bases clipped from V and 3 bases from J, the junction kept 10 bases outside the gene matches. The CDR3 spells CASNSAGGKGYEQYF. The DNA for the CDR3 is TGTGCCAGCAACTCTGCGGGGGGGAAAGGCTACGAGCAGTACTTC.

In nucleotides, the CDR3 is TGTGCTAGTGGTTTGCCCCTAGCGGGAGGCCCCTCCGATGAGCAGTTCTTC. The encoded protein is CASGLPLAGGPSDEQFF. The chain combines TRBV12-5 with TRBJ2-1; 11 bases align to TRBD2. The CDR3 spans 17 residues. With 2 bases clipped from V and 8 bases from J, the junction kept 11 bases outside the gene matches. In germline, CDR1 is LGHNT, CDR2 FRNRAP.

This chain connects TRBV5-1 to TRBJ2-1, with D maybe TRBD2 (7 bases). The CDR3 spans 14 residues. The ends were cut back, 6 bases at V and 8 bases at J, with 18 bases in the middle. Germline loops: CDR1 SGHRS, CDR2 YFSETQ. The CDR3 coding sequence is TGCGCCAGCAAGGAATCCACGGGGGGCGATGAGCAGTTCTTC. This codes for CASKESTGGDEQFF. The whole variable domain, filled in from reference TRBV5-1 and TRBJ2-1, reads KAGVTQTPRYLIKTRGQQVTLSCSPISGHRSVSWYQQTPGQGLQFLFEYFSETQRNKGNFPGRFSGRQFSNSRSEMNVSTLELGDSALYLCASKESTGGDEQFFGPGTRLTVL.

This clonotype showed up just a few times. The V gene is TRBV5-1, the J gene TRBJ2-3; 15 bases are a match to TRBD2. After removal of 2 bases from V and 2 bases from J, the junction contained 12 bases not matched to a gene. Germline V gives CDR1 SGHRS, CDR2 YFSETQ. The CDR3 is 20 residues long. The CDR3 DNA sequence: TGCGCCAGCAGCTTCACAGCCGGGACTAGCGGGAGGCTCGACACAGATACGCAGTATTTT. Translation gives CASSFTAGTSGRLDTDTQYF.

CDR3 sequence (DNA): TGTGCCACCAGTGAACTAGCGGGAGCAACAGATACGCAGTATTTT. This sequence encodes CATSELAGATDTQYF. The chain uses TRBV24-1 and TRBJ2-3; 11 nucleotides align to TRBD2. Germline V gene data show CDR1 as KGHDR and CDR2 as SFDVKD. This CDR3 has 15 amino acids. The junction had 2 bases not matched to a gene; V was cut back by 4 bases and J by 3 bases.

This clonotype has more than one count but fewer than ten. The chain has TRBV5-1 and TRBJ1-2; no firm D call. The CDR3 sequence is 13 residues long. V lost 4 bases and J lost 5, with 12 bases in between. Per the germline V gene, CDR1 is SGHRS and CDR2 is YFSETQ. This CDR3 is CASSRKGNYGYTF. In DNA, the CDR3 is TGCGCCAGCAGCCGGAAAGGGAATTATGGCTACACCTTC.

The rearrangement links TRBV6-4 to TRBJ2-6; D is possibly TRBD1 (6 bases). Looked up from germline, CDR1 is MRHNA and CDR2 is SNTAGT. Trimming removed 3 bases from V and 0 bases from J, with 9 bases in between. This CDR3 is built from 16 residues. The CDR3 loop reads CASSEQGSSGANVLTF. The CDR3 DNA reads TGTGCCAGCAGTGAGCAGGGGAGCTCTGGGGCCAACGTCCTGACTTTC.

This clonotype was found a few times. J is TRBJ1-2 and V is TRBV6-2 or TRBV6-3; 7 bases map to TRBD1. The CDR3 has 11 residues. J gave up 13 bases and V 10 bases, and 12 bases lay outside the gene matches. CDR1 and CDR2 from the germline V gene are MNHEY and SVGEGT. CDR3 DNA sequence: TGTGCCACCCAAGGGGGCCAGGGCAGCACCTTC. Protein sequence: CATQGGQGSTF.

The gene calls are TRBV5-8 and TRBJ2-7; 12 positions agree with TRBD2. The J call may be in error: the DNA end matches TRBJ2-5 better. The CDR3 consists of 15 residues. Germline-derived CDR1 and CDR2 are SGHTS and YDEGEE. The CDR3 region is CASSTLLAGGETQYF. DNA for the CDR3: TGTGCCAGCAGCACCTTACTAGCGGGAGGAGAGACCCAGTACTTC.

The table lists this clonotype with a few counts. V is TRBV5-1 and J is TRBJ1-2; D remains unclear. Trimming took off 1 base at V and 4 bases at J, with 11 bases between the two ends. CDR1 and CDR2 from the germline V gene are SGHRS and YFSETQ. This CDR3 comprises 14 residues. The CDR3 sequence is CASSLRTPAYGYTF. The DNA of the CDR3 is TGCGCCAGCAGCTTGCGTACCCCGGCCTATGGCTACACCTTC.

The J gene is TRBJ2-2, the V gene TRBV30, with D perhaps assigned TRBD1 or TRBD2 (6 bases each). Deletions cut 2 bases from V and 5 bases from J, with 18 bases between. Germline CDR1 GTSNPN, CDR2 SVGIG (reference sequence). This CDR3 region has 16 residues. In DNA form, the CDR3 reads TGTGCCTGGAGTTCGGGTTTTGCGGGGACAACCGGGGAGCTGTTTTTT. It translates to CAWSSGFAGTTGELFF.

The chain recombines TRBV7-2 with TRBJ1-1; unclear D gene. V dropped 3 bases and J dropped 2 bases, with 7 bases sitting between them. CDR1 is SGHTA and CDR2 is FQGNSA in the germline V gene. The CDR3 sequence is 13 residues long. The CDR3 sequence: CASSLGTNTEAFF. In DNA, the CDR3 is TGTGCCAGCAGCTTGGGAACCAACACTGAAGCTTTCTTT.

This clonotype occurred a few times. The chain has TRBV28 and TRBJ2-7; D not resolved. Germline V gene lookup returns CDR1 MDHEN and CDR2 SYDVKM. Trimming cost V 6 bases and J 2 bases, with 8 bases left between them. This CDR3 spans 12 amino acids. The CDR3 loop reads CASRAPPYEQYF. The CDR3 DNA reads TGTGCCAGCAGAGCCCCTCCCTACGAGCAGTACTTC.

This clonotype was seen a few times. The J gene is TRBJ1-1, the V gene TRBV11-1; no clear D gene. Deletions cut 5 bases from V and 4 bases from J, with 11 bases between. This CDR3 comprises 13 residues. Germline CDR1 and CDR2: SGHAT and FQDESV (reference sequence). The CDR3 sequence is CASSILSRTEAFF. CDR3 DNA sequence: TGTGCCAGCAGCATATTATCCCGCACTGAAGCTTTCTTT.

A word on this clonotype: A read error may be the cause here, since a much bigger clone is one base away. The chain has TRBV12-3 or TRBV12-4 and TRBJ1-1; D gene ambiguous. V gave up 3 bases and J gave up 1 base, with 6 bases separating them. This CDR3 has 13 amino acids. This chain's CDR3 is CASSFFENTEAFF. The CDR3 bases are TGTGCCAGCAGTTTTTTTGAGAACACTGAAGCTTTCTTT.

CDR3 sequence reads: CSARKGSGGSYNEQFF. The CDR3 bases are TGCAGTGCTAGAAAGGGGTCGGGAGGCTCCTACAATGAGCAGTTCTTC. This chain connects TRBV20-1 to TRBJ2-1; TRBD2 aligns across 7 bases. The V segment lost 2 bases and the J segment 0 bases; nucleotides outside the gene matches: 7. Germline V gives CDR1 DFQATT, CDR2 SNEGSKA (reference sequence). The CDR3 contains 16 residues.

This clonotype was seen only a few times. V is TRBV5-1 and J is TRBJ2-7, with D possibly being TRBD1 (6 bases). Per germline, CDR1 SGHRS and CDR2 YFSETQ. This CDR3 has 15 residues. V was trimmed by 0 bases and J by 4 bases, leaving 14 bases between them. The CDR3 DNA follows: TGCGCCAGCAGCTTGGTGGCAGGGGACGCTTACGAGCAGTACTTC. This translates into CASSLVAGDAYEQYF.

This clonotype was found once. The chain uses TRBV12-5 and TRBJ2-1; D gene unclear. The J call may be incorrect, as the DNA end agrees better with TRBJ2-7. This CDR3 contains 13 residues. Germline values: CDR1 LGHNT, CDR2 FRNRAP. The DNA of the CDR3 is TGTGCTAGTGGTTTGGGCCGAGTCAATGAGCAGTACTTC. This gives the protein CASGLGRVNEQYF.

The table lists this clonotype with a few counts. The rearrangement uses TRBV20-1 and TRBJ1-1; no reliable D call. This CDR3 is 12 amino acids long. Germline CDR1 reads DFQATT; CDR2 reads SNEGSKA (reference sequence). The V end lost 4 bases, the J end lost 0 bases, and 6 bases lay between the germline ends. CDR3 nucleotide sequence: TGCAGTGCTACCTGGATGAACACTGAAGCTTTCTTT. It codes for CSATWMNTEAFF.